These 28 T cell receptor beta chains were all obtained from the same sample, sequenced in a study of blood T cell repertoires in COVID-19. Sequenced by immunoSEQ multiplex PCR; TCRdb stores in-frame clones only, minus some. The sample lists around 430,000 clones, about nine tenths occurring once. Sequencing used peripheral blood. These receptor sequences come from a woman aged 50 to 65 with COVID-19, enrolled during active disease.

The rearrangement joins TRBV5-1 to TRBJ1-1, with 10 bases that match TRBD1. V dropped 0 bases and J dropped 2; count of bases not matched to a gene: 4. CDR3 size: 16 residues. In germline, CDR1 is SGHRS, CDR2 YFSETQ. The CDR3 DNA is TGCGCCAGCAGCTTGGGACAGGGGGCATCCAACACTGAAGCTTTCTTT. Its translation is CASSLGQGASNTEAFF. The full variable domain, with the rest looked up from reference TRBV5-1 and TRBJ1-1, is KAGVTQTPRYLIKTRGQQVTLSCSPISGHRSVSWYQQTPGQGLQFLFEYFSETQRNKGNFPGRFSGRQFSNSRSEMNVSTLELGDSALYLCASSLGQGASNTEAFFGQGTRLTVV.

The chain employs TRBV28 and TRBJ1-5; D remains unclear. V lost 2 bases, J lost 7 bases, and 12 bases lay in between. This CDR3 region has 14 residues. Germline V gene sequence: CDR1 MDHEN, CDR2 SYDVKM. The CDR3 spells CASSLKAPGQPQHF. The CDR3 bases are TGTGCCAGCAGTTTAAAGGCGCCGGGGCAGCCCCAGCATTTT.

The V call is TRBV19, the J call TRBJ2-7, with 11 bases matching TRBD1. Germline V gene data show CDR1 as LNHDA and CDR2 as SQIVND (reference sequence). The V gene end was trimmed by 5 bases and the J gene end by 4 bases; junction bases not matched to a gene: 7. CDR3 length: 15 residues. The CDR3 is CASSVNRDRGYEQYF. CDR3 sequence (DNA): TGTGCCAGTAGTGTCAACCGGGACAGGGGGTACGAGCAGTACTTC.

Note on this clone: Germline and junction disagree at one end, which may indicate a read error. This chain links TRBV14 with TRBJ2-2, with D perhaps matching TRBD2 (6 bases). CDR1 and CDR2 (germline): SGHDN, FVKESK. The CDR3 loop spans 14 amino acids. In nucleotides, the CDR3 is TGTGCCAGCAGCACACCTTATAACAGCGGGCAGCTGTTTTTT. As protein: CASSTPYNSGQLFF.

The rearrangement links TRBV27 to TRBJ2-1; 10 bases match TRBD2. Germline CDR1 is MNHEY and CDR2 is SMNVEV (reference sequence). V dropped 2 bases and J dropped 3; count of bases not matched to a gene: 10. The length of the CDR3 is 18 residues. CDR3 region: CASSLLLAGDVSYNEQFF. CDR3 bases: TGTGCCAGCAGTTTACTGCTAGCGGGGGACGTCAGCTACAATGAGCAGTTCTTC.

This chain links TRBV9 with TRBJ1-3, with D uncertain. The CDR3 sequence is 17 residues long. CDR1 is SGDLS and CDR2 is YYNGEE in the germline V gene. V was cut by 4 bases and J by 0 bases, with 17 bases left in between. CDR3 in amino acids: CASSMTGRTFSGNTIYF. The CDR3 DNA follows: TGTGCCAGCAGCATGACCGGACGGACTTTCTCTGGAAACACCATATATTTT.

This clone was seen only once. The gene calls are TRBV6-5 and TRBJ2-7; D is perhaps TRBD1 (6 bases). V gave up 4 bases and J gave up 5 bases, with 15 bases separating them. CDR3 length: 14 amino acids. Germline V gene lookup returns CDR1 MNHEY and CDR2 SVGAGI. Here the CDR3 DNA reads TGTGCCAGCAGTTTTGACAACCCAGGGGACGAGCAGTACTTC. Its translation is CASSFDNPGDEQYF.

The chain joins TRBV11-1 to TRBJ2-3; possibly TRBD1 for D (6 bases). The V and J ends lost 5 bases and 2 bases respectively, with 14 bases between them. The CDR3 contains 15 residues. Looked up from germline, CDR1 is SGHAT and CDR2 is FQDESV (reference sequence). CDR3 in amino acids: CASSNSGTFTDTQYF. The CDR3 DNA is TGTGCCAGCAGCAACTCCGGGACATTCACAGATACGCAGTATTTT. Combining the CDR3 with reference TRBV11-1 and TRBJ2-3 gives the whole variable domain EAEVAQSPRYKITEKSQAVAFWCDPISGHATLYWYRQILGQGPELLVQFQDESVVDDSQLPKDRFSAERLKGVDSTLKIQPAELGDSAMYLCASSNSGTFTDTQYFGPGTRLTVL.

This chain joins TRBV12-5 and TRBJ2-7, with 7 bases lining up with TRBD1. Germline CDR1 and CDR2: LGHNT and FRNRAP. This CDR3 is built from 15 residues. The V gene end was trimmed by 5 bases and the J gene end by 3 bases; junction bases not matched to a gene: 10. CDR3 in amino acids: CASGPRPGQFYEQYF. The CDR3 bases are TGTGCTAGTGGTCCCCGACCGGGACAGTTCTACGAGCAGTACTTC.

The V call is TRBV11-2, the J call TRBJ1-3; 7 nucleotides align to TRBD1. This CDR3 has 15 amino acids. Trimming cost V 5 bases and J 0 bases; bases outside gene matches: 4. Germline CDR1 is SGHAT and CDR2 is FQNNGV. CDR3 region: CASSPDRRSGNTIYF. CDR3 bases: TGTGCCAGCAGCCCGGACAGGCGCTCTGGAAACACCATATATTTT.

The chain recombines TRBV28 with TRBJ1-2; D may be TRBD1 (6 bases). The CDR3 contains 15 residues. The V gene's germline CDR1 is MDHEN and CDR2 SYDVKM. The ends were cut back, 7 bases at V and 1 base at J, with 16 bases in the middle. The CDR3 nucleotides are TGTGCCAGCACCGGGGGGCTACAGGATAACTATGGCTACACCTTC. Translating gives CASTGGLQDNYGYTF.

In its sample, this clone was seen once. The chain employs TRBV27 and TRBJ1-6; 9 bases map to TRBD1. Losses at the gene ends were 6 bases for V and 10 bases for J; bases not matched to a gene: 7. There are 14 residues in the CDR3. Germline lookup yields CDR1 MNHEY and CDR2 SMNVEV (reference sequence). CDR3 bases: TGTGCCAGCAGCTCGGGGACAGGGCGATCACCCCTCCACTTT. As protein: CASSSGTGRSPLHF.

This sequence joins TRBV2 and TRBJ1-5; 9 bases agree with TRBD1. The CDR3 covers 14 residues. With 6 bases clipped from V and 4 bases from J, the junction kept 4 bases outside the gene matches. Germline lookup yields CDR1 SNHLY and CDR2 FYNNEI. Here the CDR3 reads CASRGQGTNQPQHF. As DNA, the CDR3 is TGTGCCAGCAGGGGACAGGGAACGAATCAGCCCCAGCATTTT.

The V call is TRBV6-5, the J call TRBJ1-4; TRBD1 is a possible D gene (6 bases). The CDR3 contains 14 residues. Trimming removed 5 bases at V and 7 bases at J, with 14 bases between. CDR1 and CDR2 from the germline V gene are MNHEY and SVGAGI. DNA for the CDR3: TGTGCCAGCAGTACGGGAGGGGGGGGTGAAAAACTGTTTTTT. It yields the protein CASSTGGGGEKLFF.

This chain links TRBV6-5 with TRBJ2-3; D possibly corresponds to TRBD2 (7 bases). CDR3 size: 14 residues. V gave up 6 bases and J gave up 2 bases, with 12 bases separating them. Germline values: CDR1 MNHEY, CDR2 SVGAGI. The CDR3 bases are TGTGCCAGCAGGTCGGGGGGCCTCACAGATACGCAGTATTTT. Protein product: CASRSGGLTDTQYF.

This clone was observed a few times. In the same sample, other DNA sequences code for this CDR3. J is TRBJ1-5 and V is TRBV11-2; D not certain. Trimming shortened V by 1 base and J by 5 bases, and 6 bases separated the two germline ends. CDR1 is SGHAT, CDR2 FQNNGV, per germline. The CDR3 extends over 13 amino acids. CDR3 in DNA: TGTGCCAGCAGCTTAGGGCTAGATCAGCCCCAGCATTTT. Translated: CASSLGLDQPQHF.

V gene TRBV11-3 combines with J gene TRBJ2-7; 9 nucleotides match TRBD2. The CDR3 loop spans 13 amino acids. V dropped 1 base and J dropped 5; count of bases not matched to a gene: 0. CDR1 is SGHNT, CDR2 YENEEA, per germline. The chain's CDR3 is CASSLVAGDEQYF. The CDR3 DNA reads as TGTGCCAGCAGCTTAGTAGCGGGGGACGAGCAGTACTTC.

The rearrangement uses TRBV4-1 and TRBJ2-5, with 7 positions matching TRBD1. This CDR3 region has 15 residues. The junction had 8 bases not matched to a gene; V was cut back by 4 bases and J by 3 bases. CDR1 and CDR2 (germline): MGHRA, YSYEKL. The CDR3 is CASSPGDREKETQYF. Here the CDR3 DNA reads TGCGCCAGCAGCCCTGGGGACAGAGAGAAAGAGACCCAGTACTTC.

A few counts support this clone. V usage is TRBV6-1 and J usage is TRBJ1-2; tentative D call: TRBD1 (6 bases). CDR1 MNHNS and CDR2 SASEGT come from the germline V gene. Trimming took 2 bases from V and 4 from J, leaving 11 bases between them. CDR3 size: 14 residues. CDR3 region: CASSERTAVYGYTF. The CDR3 DNA is TGTGCCAGCAGTGAACGGACAGCGGTCTATGGCTACACCTTC.

The rearrangement joins TRBV6-1 to TRBJ2-2, with 8 positions matching TRBD1. The CDR3 consists of 15 residues. With 1 base clipped from V and 7 bases from J, the junction kept 5 bases outside the gene matches. CDR1 and CDR2 (germline): MNHNS, SASEGT. The CDR3 is CASSEDRGFIGELFF. Written as DNA, the CDR3 is TGTGCCAGCAGTGAAGACAGGGGGTTCATCGGGGAGCTGTTTTTT.

This clone was detected only once. The gene calls are TRBV5-1 and TRBJ2-7; D is ambiguous. V lost 5 bases and J 3 bases, leaving 6 bases between the germline ends. The CDR3 has 11 residues. Per the germline V gene, CDR1 is SGHRS and CDR2 is YFSETQ. The CDR3 loop is CASRQYYEQYF. In nucleotides, the CDR3 is TGCGCCAGCAGGCAGTACTACGAGCAGTACTTC.

The V call is TRBV5-1, the J call TRBJ1-1; a weak D match, TRBD1 (5 bases). Trimming left V 2 bases short and J 1 base short, with 9 bases between. The CDR3 is 14 residues long. Germline values: CDR1 SGHRS, CDR2 YFSETQ. The CDR3 protein is CASSFRVANTEAFF. The CDR3 nucleotides are TGCGCCAGCAGCTTCAGGGTGGCGAACACTGAAGCTTTCTTT.

The chain links TRBV28 to TRBJ2-1; the match to TRBD2 covers 9 bases. The CDR3 has 16 residues. V dropped 7 bases and J dropped 5; count of bases not matched to a gene: 12. Germline CDR1 reads MDHEN; CDR2 reads SYDVKM. Written as DNA, the CDR3 is TGTGCCAGCACACCCCAACCAGCGGGGGGAGACAATGAGCAGTTCTTC. Protein product: CASTPQPAGGDNEQFF.

The chain links TRBV4-2 to TRBJ2-1; TRBD2 matches 12 bases. The CDR3 has 16 residues. The V gene's germline CDR1 is LGHNA and CDR2 YNFKEQ. V trimming: 0 bases; J trimming: 10 bases; junction bases outside the gene matches: 7. In DNA form, the CDR3 reads TGTGCCAGCAGCCAAGATGCTAGCGGGGGGGCCTGGGAGCAGTTCTTC. As protein: CASSQDASGGAWEQFF.

V gene TRBV28 combines with J gene TRBJ1-4; 7 positions match TRBD1. The CDR3 is 16 amino acids. The V and J ends lost 5 bases and 5 bases, in that order; junction bases with no gene match: 11. CDR1 MDHEN and CDR2 SYDVKM come from the germline V gene. The CDR3 loop is CASSPRQGTKNEKLFF. CDR3 DNA sequence: TGTGCCAGCAGTCCAAGACAGGGCACAAAGAATGAAAAACTGTTTTTT.

The V call is TRBV30, the J call TRBJ2-2, with 7 bases fitting TRBD1. The CDR3 consists of 15 residues. Germline V gene sequence: CDR1 GTSNPN, CDR2 SVGIG (reference sequence). The V segment lost 3 bases and the J segment 1 base; nucleotides outside the gene matches: 5. The CDR3 region is CAWRHRDRNTGELFF. CDR3 nucleotides: TGTGCCTGGAGGCACCGGGACAGGAACACCGGGGAGCTGTTTTTT.

V usage is TRBV7-2 and J usage is TRBJ2-3; D uncertain. V was trimmed by 5 bases and J by 6 bases, leaving 9 bases between them. The V gene's germline CDR1 is SGHTA and CDR2 FQGNSA. The CDR3 is 12 residues long. The CDR3 here is CASSPFQDTQYF. Here the CDR3 DNA reads TGTGCCAGCAGCCCCTTCCAGGATACGCAGTATTTT.

The chain is built from TRBV24-1 and TRBJ1-5; the match to TRBD1 covers 9 bases. There are 16 residues in the CDR3. Germline CDR1 KGHDR, CDR2 SFDVKD. Unmatched junction bases numbered 8, after V lost 4 bases and J lost 5 bases. CDR3 residues: CATSDPGQGFDQPQHF. CDR3 coding DNA: TGTGCCACCAGTGACCCGGGACAGGGATTTGATCAGCCCCAGCATTTT.